Described below is a single T cell receptor beta chain sequence and its context. The target antigen is unknown. These data come from a study of cytomegalovirus exposure and HLA in healthy donors. Study background: In an early release, HLA-typed donors contributed 90 million or so unique TCR sequences. Across under 450 genotyped donors, around 80% landed in the Caucasian-associated ancestry cluster. Study results and caveats: In vitro, a few CMV-associated chains proved specific for CMV antigens. About 150 TCR beta chains were listed as cytomegalovirus-associated.

In the PCR, 60 Vbeta and 13 Jbeta primers were used. Clones were read by immunoSEQ multiplex PCR, and TCRdb kept only the in-frame ones, dropping some. The specimen's table records some 130,000 clones. This CDR3 spans 13 amino acids. V was pared by 3 bases and J by 5 bases, with 10 bases between. In germline, CDR1 is SEHNR, CDR2 FQNEAQ (reference sequence). Source material: PBMCs. The TCR comes from a man aged 18 to 29 in good health and CMV-seronegative. This rearrangement joins TRBV7-9 to TRBJ2-5; D call uncertain. This CDR3 is CASSFSPRETQYF. CDR3 DNA sequence: TGTGCCAGCAGCTTTTCGCCTAGGGAGACCCAGTACTTC.